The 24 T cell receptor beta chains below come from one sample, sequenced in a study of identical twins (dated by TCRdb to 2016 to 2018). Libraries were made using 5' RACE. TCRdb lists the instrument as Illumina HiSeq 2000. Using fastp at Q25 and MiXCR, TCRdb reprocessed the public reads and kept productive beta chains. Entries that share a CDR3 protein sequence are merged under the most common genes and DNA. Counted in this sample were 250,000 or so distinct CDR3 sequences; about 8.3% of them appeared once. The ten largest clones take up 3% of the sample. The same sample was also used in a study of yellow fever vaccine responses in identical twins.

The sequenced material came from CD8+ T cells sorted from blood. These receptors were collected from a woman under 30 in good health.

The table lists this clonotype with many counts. Here the CDR3 DNA reads TGTGCCAGCAGTGAATCGTACAATGAGCAGTTCTTC. Translated, it gives CASSESYNEQFF. The V and J genes are TRBV2 and TRBJ2-1; D is unclear. CDR3 length equals 12 residues. V lost 2 bases and J 4 bases, leaving 3 bases between the germline ends. Per the germline V gene, CDR1 is SNHLY and CDR2 is FYNNEI.

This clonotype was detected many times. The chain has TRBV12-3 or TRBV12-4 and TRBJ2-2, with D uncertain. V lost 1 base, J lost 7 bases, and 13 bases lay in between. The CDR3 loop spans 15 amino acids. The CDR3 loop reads CASSLVRSYFGELFF. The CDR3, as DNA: TGTGCCAGCAGTTTAGTGCGGTCCTATTTCGGGGAGCTGTTTTTT.

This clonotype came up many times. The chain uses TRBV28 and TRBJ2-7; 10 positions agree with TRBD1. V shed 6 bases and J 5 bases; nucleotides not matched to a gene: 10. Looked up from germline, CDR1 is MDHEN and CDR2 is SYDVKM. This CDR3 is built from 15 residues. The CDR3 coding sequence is TGTGCCAGCAGCCCCCCTGGGACAGGGGTAAACGAGCAGTACTTC. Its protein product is CASSPPGTGVNEQYF. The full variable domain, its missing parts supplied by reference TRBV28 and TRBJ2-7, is DVKVTQSSRYLVKRTGEKVFLECVQDMDHENMFWYRQDPGLGLRLIYFSYDVKMKEKGDIPEGYSVSREKKERFSLILESASTNQTSMYLCASSPPGTGVNEQYFGPGTRLTVT.

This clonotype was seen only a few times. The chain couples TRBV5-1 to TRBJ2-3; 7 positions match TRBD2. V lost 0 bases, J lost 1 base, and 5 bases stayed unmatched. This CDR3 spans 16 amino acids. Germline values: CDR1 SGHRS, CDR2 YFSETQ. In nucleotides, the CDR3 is TGCGCCAGCAGCTTGGTCGGGGGGAGCGGCACAGATACGCAGTATTTT. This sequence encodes CASSLVGGSGTDTQYF.

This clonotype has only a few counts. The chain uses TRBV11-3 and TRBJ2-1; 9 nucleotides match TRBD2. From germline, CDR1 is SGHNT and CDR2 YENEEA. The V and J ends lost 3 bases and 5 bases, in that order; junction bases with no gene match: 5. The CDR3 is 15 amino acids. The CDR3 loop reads CASSFGGGGNNEQFF. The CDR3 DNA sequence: TGTGCCAGCAGCTTTGGCGGGGGGGGAAACAATGAGCAGTTCTTC. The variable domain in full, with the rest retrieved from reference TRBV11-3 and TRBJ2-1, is EAGVVQSPRYKIIEKKQPVAFWCNPISGHNTLYWYLQNLGQGPELLIRYENEEAVDDSQLPKDRFSAERLKGVDSTLKIQPAELGDSAVYLCASSFGGGGNNEQFFGPGTRLTVL.

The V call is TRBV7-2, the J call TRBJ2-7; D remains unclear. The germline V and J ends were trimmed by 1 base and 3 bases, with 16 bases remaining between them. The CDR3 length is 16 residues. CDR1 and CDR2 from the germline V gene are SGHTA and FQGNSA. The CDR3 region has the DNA TGTGCCAGCAGCTTAGGGTGGTCCAAGTCCTTCTACGAGCAGTACTTC. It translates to CASSLGWSKSFYEQYF.

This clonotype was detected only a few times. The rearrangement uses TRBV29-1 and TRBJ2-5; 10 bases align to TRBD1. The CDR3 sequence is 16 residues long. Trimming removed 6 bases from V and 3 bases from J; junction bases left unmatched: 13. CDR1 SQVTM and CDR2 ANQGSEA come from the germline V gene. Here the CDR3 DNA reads TGCAGCGTCCTAACCGGGACAGGGGTCCCCAAAGAGACCCAGTACTTC. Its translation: CSVLTGTGVPKETQYF.

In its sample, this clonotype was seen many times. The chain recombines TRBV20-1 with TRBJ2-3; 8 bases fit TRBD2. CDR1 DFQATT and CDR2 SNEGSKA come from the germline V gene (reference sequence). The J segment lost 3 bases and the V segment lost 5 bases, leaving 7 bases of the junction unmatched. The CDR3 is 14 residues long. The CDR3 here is CSAHETSVTDTQYF. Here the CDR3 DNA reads TGCAGTGCTCACGAGACTAGCGTGACAGATACGCAGTATTTT.

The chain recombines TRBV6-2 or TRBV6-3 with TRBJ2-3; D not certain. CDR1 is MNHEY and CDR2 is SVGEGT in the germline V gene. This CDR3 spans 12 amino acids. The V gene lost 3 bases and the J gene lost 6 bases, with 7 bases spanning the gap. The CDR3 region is CASSYDVDTQYF. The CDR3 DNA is TGTGCCAGCAGTTATGACGTCGATACGCAGTATTTT.

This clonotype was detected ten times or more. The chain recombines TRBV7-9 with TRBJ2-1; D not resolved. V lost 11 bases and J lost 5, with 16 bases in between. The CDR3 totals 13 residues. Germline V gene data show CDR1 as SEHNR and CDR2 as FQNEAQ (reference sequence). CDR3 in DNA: TGTGCCGAGTGCGCGCTTTCTGACAATGAGCAGTTCTTC. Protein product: CAECALSDNEQFF.

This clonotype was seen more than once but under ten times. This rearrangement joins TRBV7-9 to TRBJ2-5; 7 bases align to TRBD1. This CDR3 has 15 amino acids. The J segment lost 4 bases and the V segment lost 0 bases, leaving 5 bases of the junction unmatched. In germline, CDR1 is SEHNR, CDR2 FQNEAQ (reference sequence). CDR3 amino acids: CASSLAQGQVETQYF. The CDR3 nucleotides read TGTGCCAGCAGCTTAGCACAGGGGCAAGTAGAGACCCAGTACTTC. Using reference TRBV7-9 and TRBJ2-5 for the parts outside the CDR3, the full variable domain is DTGVSQNPRHKITKRGQNVTFRCDPISEHNRLYWYRQTLGQGPEFLTYFQNEAQLEKSRLLSDRFSAERPKGSFSTLEIQRTEQGDSAMYLCASSLAQGQVETQYFGPGTRLLVL.

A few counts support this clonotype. The CDR3 here is CASSLVDEMDSPLHF. The DNA for the CDR3 is TGTGCCAGCAGCTTAGTGGACGAGATGGATTCACCCCTCCACTTT. This chain uses TRBV7-2 with TRBJ1-6; D is ambiguous. This CDR3 comprises 15 residues. From germline, CDR1 is SGHTA and CDR2 FQGNSA. Between the trimmed V and J ends, which lost 1 base and 8 bases, there was a span of 12 bases. The full variable domain, rest sourced from reference TRBV7-2 and TRBJ1-6, is GAGVSQSPSNKVTEKGKDVELRCDPISGHTALYWYRQSLGQGLEFLIYFQGNSAPDKSGLPSDRFSAERTGGSVSTLTIQRTQQEDSAVYLCASSLVDEMDSPLHFGNGTRLTVT.

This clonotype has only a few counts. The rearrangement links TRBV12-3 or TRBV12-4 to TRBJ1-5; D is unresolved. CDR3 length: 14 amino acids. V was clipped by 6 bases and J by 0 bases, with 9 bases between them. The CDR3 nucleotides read TGTGCCAGCAGGGTCGGTTATAGCAATCAGCCCCAGCATTTT. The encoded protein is CASRVGYSNQPQHF.

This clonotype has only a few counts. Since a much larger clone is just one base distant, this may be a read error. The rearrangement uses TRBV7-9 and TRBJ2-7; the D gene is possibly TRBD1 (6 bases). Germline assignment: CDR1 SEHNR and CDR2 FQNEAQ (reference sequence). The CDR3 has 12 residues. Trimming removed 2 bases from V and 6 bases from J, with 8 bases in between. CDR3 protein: CASSLTGSEQYF. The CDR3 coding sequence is TGTGCCAGCAGCTTAACAGGGTCCGAGCAGTACTTC.

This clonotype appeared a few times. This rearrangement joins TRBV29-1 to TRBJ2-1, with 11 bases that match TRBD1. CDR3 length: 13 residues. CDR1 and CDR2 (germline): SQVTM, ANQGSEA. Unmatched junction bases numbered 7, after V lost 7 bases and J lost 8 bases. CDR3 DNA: TGCAGCGGGGGACAGGGGGAGGACGATGAGCAGTTCTTC. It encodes CSGGQGEDDEQFF.

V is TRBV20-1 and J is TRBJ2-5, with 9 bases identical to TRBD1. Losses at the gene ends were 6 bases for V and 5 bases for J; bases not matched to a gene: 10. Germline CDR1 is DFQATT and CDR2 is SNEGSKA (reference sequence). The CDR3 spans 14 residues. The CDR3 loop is CSAGDRDVWETQYF. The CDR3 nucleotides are TGCAGTGCCGGGGACAGGGATGTTTGGGAGACCCAGTACTTC.

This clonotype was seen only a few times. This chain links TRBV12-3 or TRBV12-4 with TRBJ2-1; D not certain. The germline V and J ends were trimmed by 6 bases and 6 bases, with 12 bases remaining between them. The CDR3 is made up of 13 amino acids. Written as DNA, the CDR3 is TGTGCCAGCAGCCAGCCTCCGTTCAATGAGCAGTTCTTC. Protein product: CASSQPPFNEQFF.

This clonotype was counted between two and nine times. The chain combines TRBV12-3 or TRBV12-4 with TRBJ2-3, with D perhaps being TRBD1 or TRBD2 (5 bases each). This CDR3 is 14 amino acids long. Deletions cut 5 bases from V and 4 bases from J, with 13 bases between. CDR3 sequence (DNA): TGTGCCAGCAGTGTTTTTGGGGGTGCAGATACGCAGTATTTT. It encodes CASSVFGGADTQYF.

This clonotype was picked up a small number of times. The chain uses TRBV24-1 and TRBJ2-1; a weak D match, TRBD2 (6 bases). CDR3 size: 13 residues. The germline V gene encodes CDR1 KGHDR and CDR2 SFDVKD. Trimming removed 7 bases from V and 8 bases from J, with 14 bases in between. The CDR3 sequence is CATRAGSNHEQFF. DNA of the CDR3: TGTGCCACCAGAGCCGGGAGTAATCATGAGCAGTTCTTC.

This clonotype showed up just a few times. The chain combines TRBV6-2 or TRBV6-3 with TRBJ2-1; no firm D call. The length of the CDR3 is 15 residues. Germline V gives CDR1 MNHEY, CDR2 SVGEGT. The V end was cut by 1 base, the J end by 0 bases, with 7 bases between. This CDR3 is CASSYFQSSYNEQFF. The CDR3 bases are TGTGCCAGCAGTTACTTTCAAAGCTCCTACAATGAGCAGTTCTTC.

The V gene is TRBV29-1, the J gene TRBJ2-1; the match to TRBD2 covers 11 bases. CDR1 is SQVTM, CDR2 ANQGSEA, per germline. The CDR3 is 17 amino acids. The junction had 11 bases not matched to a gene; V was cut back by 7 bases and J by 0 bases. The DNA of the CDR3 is TGCAGCGCCATTGGGACTAGCGGCCTTCGCTCCTACAATGAGCAGTTCTTC. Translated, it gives CSAIGTSGLRSYNEQFF.

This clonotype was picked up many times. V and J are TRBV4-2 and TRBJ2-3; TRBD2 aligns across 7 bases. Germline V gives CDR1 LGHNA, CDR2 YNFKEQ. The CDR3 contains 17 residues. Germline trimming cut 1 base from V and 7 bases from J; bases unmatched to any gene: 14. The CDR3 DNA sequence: TGTGCCAGCAGCCAAGGGGAGAGCGGTGGGGGGGTTCATACGCAGTATTTT. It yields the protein CASSQGESGGGVHTQYF.

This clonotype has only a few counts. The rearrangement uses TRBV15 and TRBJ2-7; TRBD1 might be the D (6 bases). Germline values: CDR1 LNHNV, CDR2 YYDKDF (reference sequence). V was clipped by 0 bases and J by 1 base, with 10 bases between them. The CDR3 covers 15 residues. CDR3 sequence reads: CATSRDSRGSYEQYF. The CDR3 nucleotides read TGTGCCACCAGCAGAGATAGCAGGGGATCCTACGAGCAGTACTTC.

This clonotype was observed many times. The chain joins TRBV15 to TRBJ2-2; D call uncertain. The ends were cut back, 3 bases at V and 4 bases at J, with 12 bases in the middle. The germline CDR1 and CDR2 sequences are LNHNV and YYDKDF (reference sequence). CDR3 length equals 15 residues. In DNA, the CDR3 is TGTGCCACCAGCAGGGGCCAGGTGGCCACCGGGGAGCTGTTTTTT. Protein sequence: CATSRGQVATGELFF.